These 2 T cell receptor beta chains were sequenced from one sample in a study of technical replicates of blood from several donors. Sequencing was performed with immunoSEQ multiplex PCR; in TCRdb, only in-frame clones are kept and a portion is missing. The profile covers tens of thousands of clones, with approximately 94% appearing a single time and over 0.25% taken by the ten largest. What was sequenced was T cells isolated from PBMCs. These receptors were taken from a human donor in good health.

CDR3 residues: CASSQNPQQGQETQYF. CDR3 DNA sequence: TGTGCCAGCAGTCAAAATCCTCAACAGGGCCAAGAGACCCAGTACTTC. This chain uses TRBV25-1 with TRBJ2-5, with D possibly matching TRBD1 (6 bases). V was shortened by 5 bases and J by 1 base, with 17 bases between the two germline ends. The germline CDR1 and CDR2 sequences are MGHDK and SYGVNS. There are 16 residues in the CDR3.

The chain recombines TRBV5-4 with TRBJ2-1; no clear D gene. Trimming pared 2 bases from V and 5 bases from J, leaving 5 bases between. The CDR3 is 12 amino acids. Germline CDR1 SGHNT, CDR2 YYREEE (reference sequence). CDR3 region: CASSFSNNEQFF. The DNA for the CDR3 is TGTGCCAGCAGCTTTTCTAACAATGAGCAGTTCTTC.